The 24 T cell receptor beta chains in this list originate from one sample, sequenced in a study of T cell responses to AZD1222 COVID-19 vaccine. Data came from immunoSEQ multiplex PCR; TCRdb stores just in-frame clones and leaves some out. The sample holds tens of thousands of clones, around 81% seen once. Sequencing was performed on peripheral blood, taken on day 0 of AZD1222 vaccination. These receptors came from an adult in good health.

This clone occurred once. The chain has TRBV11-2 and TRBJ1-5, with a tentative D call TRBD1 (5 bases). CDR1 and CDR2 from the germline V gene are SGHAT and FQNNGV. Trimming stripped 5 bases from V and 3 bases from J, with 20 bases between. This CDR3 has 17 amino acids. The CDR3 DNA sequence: TGTGCCAGCAGCCCGGGGGGGGGAGGAGAGCCCAATCAGCCCCAGCATTTT. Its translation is CASSPGGGGEPNQPQHF.

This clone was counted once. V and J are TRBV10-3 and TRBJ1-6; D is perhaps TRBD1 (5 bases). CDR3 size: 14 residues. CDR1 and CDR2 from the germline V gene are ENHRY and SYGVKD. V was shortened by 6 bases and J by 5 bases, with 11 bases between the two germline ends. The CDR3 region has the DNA TGTGCCATCAGCGAAGCACAGGATAATTCACCCCTCCACTTT. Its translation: CAISEAQDNSPLHF.

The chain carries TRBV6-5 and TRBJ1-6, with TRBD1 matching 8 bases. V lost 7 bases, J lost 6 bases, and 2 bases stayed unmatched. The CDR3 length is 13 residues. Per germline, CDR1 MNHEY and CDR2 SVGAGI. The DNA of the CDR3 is TGTGCCAGCACGGACAGGGTTAATTCACCCCTCCACTTT. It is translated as CASTDRVNSPLHF.

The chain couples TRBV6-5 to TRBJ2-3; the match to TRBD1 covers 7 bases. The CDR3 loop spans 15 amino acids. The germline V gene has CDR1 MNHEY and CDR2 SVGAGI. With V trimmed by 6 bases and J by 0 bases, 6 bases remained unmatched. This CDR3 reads CASSAGTVSTDTQYF. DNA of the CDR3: TGTGCCAGCAGCGCCGGGACAGTAAGCACAGATACGCAGTATTTT.

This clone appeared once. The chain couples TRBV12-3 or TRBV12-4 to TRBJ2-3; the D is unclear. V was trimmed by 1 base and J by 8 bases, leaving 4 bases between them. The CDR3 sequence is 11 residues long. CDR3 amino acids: CASSLGGTQYF. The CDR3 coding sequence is TGTGCCAGCAGTTTAGGCGGTACGCAGTATTTT.

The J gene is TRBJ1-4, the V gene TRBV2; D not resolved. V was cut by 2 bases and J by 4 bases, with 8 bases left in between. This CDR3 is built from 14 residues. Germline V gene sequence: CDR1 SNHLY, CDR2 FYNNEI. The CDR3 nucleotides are TGTGCCAGCAGTGAAAGGCTGCTTAATGAAAAACTGTTTTTT. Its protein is CASSERLLNEKLFF.

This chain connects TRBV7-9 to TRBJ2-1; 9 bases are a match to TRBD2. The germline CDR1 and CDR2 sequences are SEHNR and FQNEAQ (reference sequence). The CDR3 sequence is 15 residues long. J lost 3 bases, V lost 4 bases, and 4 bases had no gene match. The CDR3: CASSSGLASYNEQFF. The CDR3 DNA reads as TGTGCCAGCAGCTCGGGACTAGCTAGCTACAATGAGCAGTTCTTC.

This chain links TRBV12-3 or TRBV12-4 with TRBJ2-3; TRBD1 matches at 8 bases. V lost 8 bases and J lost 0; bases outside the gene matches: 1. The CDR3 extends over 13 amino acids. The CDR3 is CASRTGSTDTQYF. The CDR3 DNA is TGTGCCAGCCGGACAGGGAGCACAGATACGCAGTATTTT.

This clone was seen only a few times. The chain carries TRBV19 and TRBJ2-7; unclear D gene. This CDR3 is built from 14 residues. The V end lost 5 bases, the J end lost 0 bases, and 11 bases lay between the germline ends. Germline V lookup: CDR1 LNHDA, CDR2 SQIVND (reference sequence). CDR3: CASSPQQLSYEQYF. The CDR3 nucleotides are TGTGCCAGTAGTCCCCAGCAGCTCTCCTACGAGCAGTACTTC.

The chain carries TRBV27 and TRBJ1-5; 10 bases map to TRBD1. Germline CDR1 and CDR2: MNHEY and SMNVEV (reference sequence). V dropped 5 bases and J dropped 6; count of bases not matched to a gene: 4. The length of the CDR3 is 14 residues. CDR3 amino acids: CASSQTGGGQPQHF. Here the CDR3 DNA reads TGTGCCAGCAGTCAGACAGGGGGCGGTCAGCCCCAGCATTTT.

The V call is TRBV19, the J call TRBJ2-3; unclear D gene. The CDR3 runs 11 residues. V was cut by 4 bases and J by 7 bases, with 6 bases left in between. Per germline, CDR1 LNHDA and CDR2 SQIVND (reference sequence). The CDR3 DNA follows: TGTGCCAGTAGTAGCGCATATACGCAGTATTTT. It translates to CASSSAYTQYF.

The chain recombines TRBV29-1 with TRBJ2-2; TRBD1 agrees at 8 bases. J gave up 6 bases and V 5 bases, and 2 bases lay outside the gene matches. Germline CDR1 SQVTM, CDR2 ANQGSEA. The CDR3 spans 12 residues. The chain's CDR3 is CSVQGAPGELFF. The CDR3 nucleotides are TGCAGCGTTCAGGGGGCGCCCGGGGAGCTGTTTTTT.

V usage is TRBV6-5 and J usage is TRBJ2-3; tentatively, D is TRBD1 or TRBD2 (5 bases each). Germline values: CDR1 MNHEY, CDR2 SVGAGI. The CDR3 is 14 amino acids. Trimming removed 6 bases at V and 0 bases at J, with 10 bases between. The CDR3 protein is CASSRGGSTDTQYF. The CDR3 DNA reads TGTGCCAGCAGCCGGGGCGGGAGCACAGATACGCAGTATTTT.

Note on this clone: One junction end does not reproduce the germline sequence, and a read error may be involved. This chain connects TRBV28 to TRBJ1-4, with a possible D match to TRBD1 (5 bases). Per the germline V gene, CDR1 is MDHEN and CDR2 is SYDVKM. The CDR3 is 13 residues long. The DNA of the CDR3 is TGCGCAGGGAGAGGAGGTTTAGGTGAAAAACTGTTTTTT. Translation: CAGRGGLGEKLFF.

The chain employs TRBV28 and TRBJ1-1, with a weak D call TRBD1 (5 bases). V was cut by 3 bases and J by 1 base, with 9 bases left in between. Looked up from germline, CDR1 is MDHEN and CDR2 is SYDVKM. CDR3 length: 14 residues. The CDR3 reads CASSFGTSNTEAFF. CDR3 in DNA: TGTGCCAGCAGTTTCGGGACGTCGAACACTGAAGCTTTCTTT.

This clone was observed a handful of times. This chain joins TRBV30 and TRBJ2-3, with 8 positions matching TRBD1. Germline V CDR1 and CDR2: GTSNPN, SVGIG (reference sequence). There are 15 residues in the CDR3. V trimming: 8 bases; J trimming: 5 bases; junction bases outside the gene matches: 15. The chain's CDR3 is CAQTIKTGVGDTQYF. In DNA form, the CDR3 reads TGTGCCCAAACCATAAAGACAGGGGTCGGAGATACGCAGTATTTT.

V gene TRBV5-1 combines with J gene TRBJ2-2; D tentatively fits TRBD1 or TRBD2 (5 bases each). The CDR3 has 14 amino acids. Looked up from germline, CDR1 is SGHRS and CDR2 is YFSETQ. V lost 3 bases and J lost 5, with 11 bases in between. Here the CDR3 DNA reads TGCGCCAGCAGCTCCTCCTGGGGGACCGGGGAGCTGTTTTTT. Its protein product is CASSSSWGTGELFF.

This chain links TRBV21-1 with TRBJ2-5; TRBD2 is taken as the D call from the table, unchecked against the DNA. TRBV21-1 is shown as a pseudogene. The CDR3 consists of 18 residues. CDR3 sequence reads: CASACLLYSGGPQETQYF. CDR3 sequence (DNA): TGTGCCAGCGCCTGCCTCCTCTACAGCGGGGGCCCCCAAGAGACCCAGTACTTC.

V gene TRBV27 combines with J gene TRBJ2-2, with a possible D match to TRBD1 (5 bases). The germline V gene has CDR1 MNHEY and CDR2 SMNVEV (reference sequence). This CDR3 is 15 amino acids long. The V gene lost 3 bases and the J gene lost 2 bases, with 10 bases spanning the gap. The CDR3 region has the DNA TGTGCCAGCAGTTTCAGGGTAGGAAACACCGGGGAGCTGTTTTTT. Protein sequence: CASSFRVGNTGELFF.

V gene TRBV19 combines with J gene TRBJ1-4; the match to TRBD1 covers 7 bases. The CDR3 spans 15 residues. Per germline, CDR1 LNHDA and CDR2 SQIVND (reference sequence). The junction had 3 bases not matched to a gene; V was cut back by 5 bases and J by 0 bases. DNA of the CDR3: TGTGCCAGTAGTCCAGGGACAGCAACTAATGAAAAACTGTTTTTT. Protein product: CASSPGTATNEKLFF.

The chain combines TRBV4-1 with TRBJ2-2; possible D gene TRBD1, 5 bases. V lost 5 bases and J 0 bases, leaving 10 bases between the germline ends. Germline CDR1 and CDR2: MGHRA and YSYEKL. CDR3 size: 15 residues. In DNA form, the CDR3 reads TGCGCCAGCAGCAGTAGGGGTGCGAACACCGGGGAGCTGTTTTTT. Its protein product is CASSSRGANTGELFF.

Here the CDR3 DNA reads TGCAGCGTTGGGGACAGGGCGGTTGGCACTGAAGCTTTCTTT. It translates to CSVGDRAVGTEAFF. V usage is TRBV29-1 and J usage is TRBJ1-1; 9 nucleotides agree with TRBD1. After removal of 4 bases from V and 4 bases from J, the junction contained 7 bases not matched to a gene. The CDR3 is 14 residues long. In germline, CDR1 is SQVTM, CDR2 ANQGSEA.

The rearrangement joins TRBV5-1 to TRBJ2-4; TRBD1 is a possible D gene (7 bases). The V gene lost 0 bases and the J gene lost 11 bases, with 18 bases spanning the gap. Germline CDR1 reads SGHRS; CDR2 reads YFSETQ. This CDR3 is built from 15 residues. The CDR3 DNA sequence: TGCGCCAGCAGCTTGGAAGGGGGCAGGGAGGAGTTTCAGTACTTC. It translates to CASSLEGGREEFQYF.

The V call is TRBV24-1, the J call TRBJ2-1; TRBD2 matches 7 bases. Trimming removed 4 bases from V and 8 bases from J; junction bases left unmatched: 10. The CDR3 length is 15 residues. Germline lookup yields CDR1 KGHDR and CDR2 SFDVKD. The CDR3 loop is CATSDPGTKGDEQFF. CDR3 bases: TGTGCCACCAGTGACCCCGGGACTAAAGGGGATGAGCAGTTCTTC.